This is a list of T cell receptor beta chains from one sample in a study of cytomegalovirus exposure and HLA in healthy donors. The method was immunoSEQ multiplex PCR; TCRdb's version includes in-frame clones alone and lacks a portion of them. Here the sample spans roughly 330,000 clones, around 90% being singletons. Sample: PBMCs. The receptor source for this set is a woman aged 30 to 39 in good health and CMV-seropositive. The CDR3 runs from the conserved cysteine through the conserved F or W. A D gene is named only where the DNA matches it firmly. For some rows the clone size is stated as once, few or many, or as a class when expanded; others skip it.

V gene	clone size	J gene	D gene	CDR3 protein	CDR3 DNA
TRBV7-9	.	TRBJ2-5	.	CASSLAGAGETQYF	TGTGCCAGCAGCTTAGCGGGGGCGGGAGAGACCCAGTACTTC
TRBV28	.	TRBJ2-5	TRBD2	CASSRGLAGGETQYF	TGTGCCAGCAGTCGGGGACTAGCGGGGGGCGAGACCCAGTACTTC
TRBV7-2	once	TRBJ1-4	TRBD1	CASSMTGAGEKLFF	TGTGCCAGCAGCATGACAGGGGCGGGGGAAAAACTGTTTTTT
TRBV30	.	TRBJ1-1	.	CAWSSQMNTEAFF	TGTGCCTGGAGTTCACAGATGAACACTGAAGCTTTCTTT
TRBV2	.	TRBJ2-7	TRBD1	CARSPGQGYEQYF	TGTGCCAGATCGCCGGGACAGGGCTACGAGCAGTACTTC
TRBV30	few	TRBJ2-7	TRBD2	CAWTPRLAVIYEQYF	TGTGCCTGGACTCCACGACTAGCGGTTATCTACGAGCAGTACTTC
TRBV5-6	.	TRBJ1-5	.	CASSSGGISNQPQHF	TGTGCCAGCAGCTCAGGCGGAATTAGCAATCAGCCCCAGCATTTT
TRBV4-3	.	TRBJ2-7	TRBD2	CASSILAGPYEQYF	TGCGCCAGCAGCATTCTAGCGGGACCCTACGAGCAGTACTTC
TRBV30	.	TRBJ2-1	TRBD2	CACSTLSGSFSEQFF	TGTGCCTGTTCTACCTTGAGCGGGAGTTTCAGTGAGCAGTTCTTC
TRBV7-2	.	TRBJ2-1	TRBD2	CASSLAQRGAYNEQFF	TGTGCCAGCAGCTTAGCACAGCGGGGGGCGTACAATGAGCAGTTCTTC
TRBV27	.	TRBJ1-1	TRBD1	CASSFGTGAFTEAFF	TGTGCCAGCAGTTTCGGGACAGGGGCTTTCACTGAAGCTTTCTTT